Sequencing of this T cell receptor beta chain was carried out in a study of beta chain features in type 1 diabetes. Germline V gene data show CDR1 as SGHTA and CDR2 as FQGNSA. V was cut by 1 base and J by 5 bases, with 12 bases left in between. The CDR3 extends over 14 amino acids. Study-wide results and caveats: Cells with high TCR expression could be over-represented by cDNA sequencing.

This clone was seen more than once but under ten times. Its antigen is currently unknown. All of the isolated RNA was reverse transcribed, so expressed TCRB transcripts were sequenced. Naive, central memory and regulatory T cell samples produced a mean of approximately 3.6 million reads. Method: immunoSEQ multiplex PCR; TCRdb's copy keeps in-frame clones and lacks some. Of 330,000 or so clones listed, 12% to 15% are singletons. The gene calls are TRBV7-2 and TRBJ2-7; TRBD1 or TRBD2 may be the D gene (5 bases each). The sample comprised central memory CD4+ T cells from blood. The TCR was taken from a man aged 30 to 39 in good health. The CDR3 DNA is TGTGCCAGCAGCTTAGGGGGACCGGCCCACGAGCAGTACTTC. Translated, it gives CASSLGGPAHEQYF.